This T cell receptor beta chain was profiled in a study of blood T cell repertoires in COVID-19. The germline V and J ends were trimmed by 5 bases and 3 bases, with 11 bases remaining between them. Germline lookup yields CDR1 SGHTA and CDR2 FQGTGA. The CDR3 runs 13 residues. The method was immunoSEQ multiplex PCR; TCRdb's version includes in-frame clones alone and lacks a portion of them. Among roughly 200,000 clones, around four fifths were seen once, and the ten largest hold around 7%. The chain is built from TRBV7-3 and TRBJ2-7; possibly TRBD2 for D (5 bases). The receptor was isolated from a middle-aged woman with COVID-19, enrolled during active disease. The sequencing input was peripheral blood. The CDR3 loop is CASSPDGVYEQYF. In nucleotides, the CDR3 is TGTGCCAGCAGCCCGGACGGGGTCTACGAGCAGTACTTC.